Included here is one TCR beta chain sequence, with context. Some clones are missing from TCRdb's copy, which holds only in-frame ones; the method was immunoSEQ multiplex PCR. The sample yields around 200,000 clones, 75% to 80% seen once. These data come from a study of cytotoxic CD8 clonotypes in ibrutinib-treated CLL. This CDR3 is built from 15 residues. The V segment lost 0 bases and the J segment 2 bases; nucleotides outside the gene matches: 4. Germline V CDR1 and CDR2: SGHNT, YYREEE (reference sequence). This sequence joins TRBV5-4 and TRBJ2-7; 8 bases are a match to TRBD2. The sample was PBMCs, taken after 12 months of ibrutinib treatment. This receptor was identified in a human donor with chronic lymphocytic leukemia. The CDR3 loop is CASSLELADTYEQYF. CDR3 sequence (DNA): TGTGCCAGCAGCTTGGAACTAGCGGATACCTACGAGCAGTACTTC.